These 27 T cell receptor beta chains were sequenced from one sample in a study of cytomegalovirus exposure and HLA in healthy donors. The protocol was immunoSEQ multiplex PCR, while the TCRdb copy is restricted to in-frame clones and leaves out a portion. The table lists 60,000 to 75,000 clones, roughly 94% of them singletons. Sequencing was done on a sample of PBMCs. These receptors all come from a woman younger than 35 in good health and CMV-seropositive.

The chain employs TRBV15 and TRBJ2-4; 7 bases align to TRBD2. CDR3 size: 13 residues. Germline V gives CDR1 LNHNV, CDR2 YYDKDF (reference sequence). With 5 bases clipped from V and 9 bases from J, the junction kept 7 bases outside the gene matches. The CDR3 DNA follows: TGTGCCACCAGCTGGACTAGATCGGCCATTCAGTACTTC. It is translated as CATSWTRSAIQYF.

The CDR3 nucleotides are TGTGCCAGCAGTGACAGGGACAGGGGAAGTTCACCCCTCCACTTT. Amino acids: CASSDRDRGSSPLHF. The chain combines TRBV28 with TRBJ1-6; TRBD1 matches at 10 bases. The CDR3 runs 15 residues. Per germline, CDR1 MDHEN and CDR2 SYDVKM. After removal of 5 bases from V and 9 bases from J, the junction contained 7 bases not matched to a gene.

This clone has a single count. The rearrangement joins TRBV19 to TRBJ1-1; tentatively, D is TRBD1 (6 bases). Germline V gene sequence: CDR1 LNHDA, CDR2 SQIVND (reference sequence). V was cut by 3 bases and J by 6 bases, with 20 bases left in between. The CDR3 has 16 amino acids. The CDR3 is CASSIFSGTQLSEAFF. The CDR3 region has the DNA TGTGCCAGTAGTATTTTTTCCGGGACACAGTTGTCTGAAGCTTTCTTT.

The chain joins TRBV7-2 to TRBJ2-3, with 13 bases fitting TRBD2. The CDR3 runs to 18 residues. J lost 0 bases, V lost 3 bases, and 6 bases had no gene match. Germline-derived CDR1 and CDR2 are SGHTA and FQGNSA. The CDR3 DNA sequence: TGTGCCAGCAGCTTTGGGACTAGCGGGGCCACGAGCACAGATACGCAGTATTTT. Translated, it gives CASSFGTSGATSTDTQYF.

The chain employs TRBV6-5 and TRBJ1-6, with 10 nucleotides matching TRBD1. Unmatched junction bases numbered 6, after V lost 6 bases and J lost 10 bases. CDR3 length equals 14 residues. The germline V gene has CDR1 MNHEY and CDR2 SVGAGI. As DNA, the CDR3 is TGTGCCAGCAGACCCGGGACAGGGGACTCACCCCTCCACTTT. Its translation is CASRPGTGDSPLHF.

This sequence joins TRBV19 and TRBJ2-6, with 7 bases aligning to TRBD1. The CDR3 sequence is 15 residues long. The junction had 3 bases not matched to a gene; V was cut back by 4 bases and J by 3 bases. Germline V gene sequence: CDR1 LNHDA, CDR2 SQIVND (reference sequence). This CDR3 reads CASSKTGSGANVLTF. Here the CDR3 DNA reads TGTGCCAGTAGTAAGACAGGGAGTGGGGCCAACGTCCTGACTTTC. Combining the CDR3 with reference TRBV19 and TRBJ2-6 gives the whole variable domain DGGITQSPKYLFRKEGQNVTLSCEQNLNHDAMYWYRQDPGQGLRLIYYSQIVNDFQKGDIAEGYSVSREKKESFPLTVTSAQKNPTAFYLCASSKTGSGANVLTFGAGSRLTVL.

This clone was detected once. V and J are TRBV9 and TRBJ1-1; unclear D gene. The CDR3 extends over 14 amino acids. V was cut by 0 bases and J by 5 bases, with 11 bases left in between. Germline lookup yields CDR1 SGDLS and CDR2 YYNGEE. DNA of the CDR3: TGTGCCAGCAGCGTAGGCCCCGGCGGAACTGAAGCTTTCTTT. It codes for CASSVGPGGTEAFF.

This chain joins TRBV6-5 and TRBJ2-1; no definite D call. There are 12 residues in the CDR3. Trimming stripped 4 bases from V and 9 bases from J, with 10 bases between. Germline-derived CDR1 and CDR2 are MNHEY and SVGAGI. The CDR3 DNA reads TGTGCCAGCAGTTTAAGGTCGGGTGAGCAGTTCTTC. Residues: CASSLRSGEQFF.

This clone showed up just a few times. The chain joins TRBV4-1 to TRBJ2-5; possibly TRBD2 for D (6 bases). The germline CDR1 and CDR2 sequences are MGHRA and YSYEKL. V gave up 1 base and J gave up 4 bases, with 19 bases separating them. This CDR3 contains 17 residues. CDR3 DNA sequence: TGCGCCAGCAGCCAAGGGGTATTAATCGGGGGAGCAGAGACCCAGTACTTC. Translation gives CASSQGVLIGGAETQYF.

This rearrangement joins TRBV11-1 to TRBJ2-1; TRBD2 aligns across 7 bases. Germline trimming cut 4 bases from V and 5 bases from J; bases unmatched to any gene: 8. The CDR3 contains 15 residues. CDR1 and CDR2 (germline): SGHAT, FQDESV (reference sequence). CDR3 protein: CASSSAGTMHNEQFF. As DNA, the CDR3 is TGTGCCAGCAGCTCGGCCGGGACTATGCACAATGAGCAGTTCTTC.

The chain employs TRBV5-4 and TRBJ2-1; 10 bases agree with TRBD2. The CDR3 spans 15 residues. Trimming removed 2 bases from V and 8 bases from J; junction bases left unmatched: 7. CDR1 SGHNT and CDR2 YYREEE come from the germline V gene (reference sequence). For the CDR3, the DNA is TGTGCCAGCAGCTTTGAGCGGGGGGGCCGGTATGAGCAGTTCTTC. This codes for CASSFERGGRYEQFF.

The rearrangement uses TRBV28 and TRBJ2-3; 10 bases map to TRBD2. Trimming removed 4 bases from V and 6 bases from J; junction bases left unmatched: 10. From germline, CDR1 is MDHEN and CDR2 SYDVKM. The CDR3 loop spans 16 amino acids. The CDR3 loop reads CASSWTAGGPGDTQYF. CDR3 DNA: TGTGCCAGCAGTTGGACAGCGGGAGGGCCGGGGGATACGCAGTATTTT. The whole variable domain, remainder taken from reference TRBV28 and TRBJ2-3, is DVKVTQSSRYLVKRTGEKVFLECVQDMDHENMFWYRQDPGLGLRLIYFSYDVKMKEKGDIPEGYSVSREKKERFSLILESASTNQTSMYLCASSWTAGGPGDTQYFGPGTRLTVL.

The V call is TRBV28, the J call TRBJ2-4, with unresolved D. V lost 3 bases and J lost 1, with 10 bases in between. In germline, CDR1 is MDHEN, CDR2 SYDVKM. CDR3 length equals 15 residues. CDR3 sequence: CASSFTQAAKNIQYF. In DNA form, the CDR3 reads TGTGCCAGCAGTTTTACGCAGGCGGCCAAAAACATTCAGTACTTC. Based on the CDR3 plus reference TRBV28 and TRBJ2-4, the full variable domain is DVKVTQSSRYLVKRTGEKVFLECVQDMDHENMFWYRQDPGLGLRLIYFSYDVKMKEKGDIPEGYSVSREKKERFSLILESASTNQTSMYLCASSFTQAAKNIQYFGAGTRLSVL.

The chain couples TRBV12-5 to TRBJ2-5, with 7 bases fitting TRBD2. The CDR3 totals 13 residues. The ends lost 5 bases at V and 3 bases at J; junction bases unmatched: 3. Germline CDR1 LGHNT, CDR2 FRNRAP. CDR3 coding DNA: TGTGCTAGTGGTCGTGGGGGGGAAGAGACCCAGTACTTC. Protein sequence: CASGRGGEETQYF.

The chain couples TRBV27 to TRBJ2-1; tentatively, D is TRBD1 (6 bases). CDR3 length: 15 residues. The germline CDR1 and CDR2 sequences are MNHEY and SMNVEV (reference sequence). V was trimmed by 3 bases and J by 6 bases, leaving 15 bases between them. CDR3 sequence (DNA): TGTGCCAGCAGTTTCTGGCAACAGGGTATCAATGAGCAGTTCTTC. Translating gives CASSFWQQGINEQFF.

The CDR3, as DNA: TGCAGCGTTGAAACTATTCTGTGGAGGGGGGGGCAAGAGACCCAGTACTTC. Translating it yields CSVETILWRGGQETQYF. This rearrangement joins TRBV29-1 to TRBJ2-5, with D possibly being TRBD2 (7 bases). V dropped 2 bases and J dropped 2 bases, with 21 bases sitting between them. The CDR3 totals 17 residues. Germline V gene data show CDR1 as SQVTM and CDR2 as ANQGSEA.

The gene calls are TRBV18 and TRBJ2-5; 12 nucleotides align to TRBD2. Per germline, CDR1 KGHSH and CDR2 LQKENI. V was clipped by 4 bases and J by 2 bases; unmatched bases: 5. The CDR3 length is 16 residues. In DNA form, the CDR3 reads TGTGCCAGCTCACGACAACTAGCGGGGGGACAAGAGACCCAGTACTTC. Translation gives CASSRQLAGGQETQYF.

The chain recombines TRBV27 with TRBJ2-5, with TRBD2 as a possible D gene (6 bases). V gave up 0 bases and J gave up 5 bases, with 16 bases separating them. The CDR3 length is 16 residues. The germline V gene has CDR1 MNHEY and CDR2 SMNVEV (reference sequence). CDR3 amino acids: CASSLSSSGAWETQYF. The CDR3 DNA reads as TGTGCCAGCAGTTTATCGAGTTCGGGAGCGTGGGAGACCCAGTACTTC.

V gene TRBV28 combines with J gene TRBJ1-1; 7 nucleotides agree with TRBD1. Losses at the gene ends were 1 base for V and 6 bases for J; bases not matched to a gene: 8. Germline values: CDR1 MDHEN, CDR2 SYDVKM. CDR3 size: 15 residues. CDR3 in amino acids: CASSLFPRGTPEAFF. CDR3 nucleotide sequence: TGTGCCAGCAGTTTATTTCCCAGGGGGACGCCTGAAGCTTTCTTT.

This chain connects TRBV28 to TRBJ1-2; 9 bases align to TRBD1. The CDR3 is made up of 16 amino acids. Germline values: CDR1 MDHEN, CDR2 SYDVKM. V trimming: 3 bases; J trimming: 4 bases; junction bases outside the gene matches: 9. Written as DNA, the CDR3 is TGTGCCAGCAGTTTGGGCGGGACAGGGTATCCCTATGGCTACACCTTC. Protein sequence: CASSLGGTGYPYGYTF.

The chain uses TRBV7-2 and TRBJ2-1, with TRBD2 matching over 8 bases. Trimming cost V 8 bases and J 0 bases; bases outside gene matches: 9. This CDR3 is built from 16 residues. Germline V lookup: CDR1 SGHTA, CDR2 FQGNSA. The DNA for the CDR3 is TGTGCCAGCGGCGCGGCGGGGGGTAGCTCCTACAATGAGCAGTTCTTC. This sequence encodes CASGAAGGSSYNEQFF.

This chain links TRBV4-3 with TRBJ1-4; 10 bases agree with TRBD1. Germline V lookup: CDR1 LGHNA, CDR2 YSLEER. V dropped 4 bases and J dropped 0; count of bases not matched to a gene: 5. The CDR3 consists of 17 residues. The CDR3 sequence: CASSRTGGQATNEKLFF. Here the CDR3 DNA reads TGCGCCAGCAGCCGGACAGGGGGGCAAGCAACTAATGAAAAACTGTTTTTT.

The V and J genes are TRBV9 and TRBJ2-5; tentatively, D is TRBD2 (7 bases). The CDR3 length is 17 residues. V was pared by 0 bases and J by 2 bases, with 17 bases between. CDR1 and CDR2 from the germline V gene are SGDLS and YYNGEE. The DNA for the CDR3 is TGTGCCAGCAGCGTAGGAGGGGGGAGGGGATATCAAGAGACCCAGTACTTC. As protein: CASSVGGGRGYQETQYF.

The chain is built from TRBV7-9 and TRBJ2-7; weak D call: TRBD2 (6 bases). This CDR3 is built from 12 residues. Trimming cost V 8 bases and J 6 bases, with 14 bases left between them. CDR1 is SEHNR and CDR2 is FQNEAQ in the germline V gene (reference sequence). CDR3 bases: TGTGCCAGCGCCCCTGGGGGGAGCGAGCAGTACTTC. Its translation is CASAPGGSEQYF.

The chain joins TRBV11-2 to TRBJ2-1; D possibly corresponds to TRBD2 (6 bases). The CDR3 spans 13 residues. Germline CDR1 SGHAT, CDR2 FQNNGV. Between the trimmed V and J ends, which lost 4 bases and 10 bases, there was a span of 14 bases. CDR3 coding DNA: TGTGCCAGCAGCTACTTAGCGGCGGGGGAGCAGTTCTTC. Its protein is CASSYLAAGEQFF.

The chain has TRBV30 and TRBJ2-1; TRBD2 might be the D (6 bases). CDR3 size: 13 residues. Deletions cut 5 bases from V and 3 bases from J, with 11 bases between. Germline lookup yields CDR1 GTSNPN and CDR2 SVGIG (reference sequence). The DNA of the CDR3 is TGTGCCTGGGGGTCGGGACTCTACAATGAGCAGTTCTTC. The encoded protein is CAWGSGLYNEQFF.

The chain links TRBV11-2 to TRBJ2-7, with 9 bases lining up with TRBD1. Per germline, CDR1 SGHAT and CDR2 FQNNGV. The CDR3 spans 18 residues. After removal of 5 bases from V and 3 bases from J, the junction contained 17 bases not matched to a gene. CDR3 sequence: CASSQPVVGQGRIYEQYF. CDR3 sequence (DNA): TGTGCCAGCAGCCAACCGGTCGTCGGACAGGGGCGAATCTACGAGCAGTACTTC.